This entry features one T cell receptor beta chain sequence. Each of the donors was a healthy adult who was HIV-negative and had not had a recent acute infection or vaccination. From CD4+ cells came CD45RA+ naive and CD45RA-negative memory subsets. The data stem from a study of shared clonotypes between healthy human individuals. Each subset's genomic DNA was split evenly across several immunoSEQ plates. Repertoires were generated with immunoSEQ multiplex PCR, while TCRdb's copy carries only in-frame clones and drops some. The sample lists a few million clones, about nine tenths seen once, with approximately 0.4% in the top ten. CDR1 LNHDA and CDR2 SQIVND come from the germline V gene (reference sequence). Trimming removed 5 bases at V and 2 bases at J, with 15 bases between. CDR3 length: 15 residues.

The chain joins TRBV19 to TRBJ2-5, with D perhaps TRBD2 (5 bases). This receptor was taken from a man younger than 35 in good health. Some clones in this sample may be carry-over from other donors' samples. The sequenced material came from naive CD4+ T cells from PBMCs. The subset denotes: CD45RA+ positively selected. In nucleotides, the CDR3 is TGTGCCAGTAGTGCCCATGGACTTGGTCAAGAGACCCAGTACTTC. Translation gives CASSAHGLGQETQYF.